The 8 T cell receptor beta chains below all came from one sample that was sequenced in a study of CD8 T cells in Susac syndrome (dated 2019 in TCRdb). Libraries were built with the immunoSEQ multiplex PCR assay. RNA was extracted using the RNeasy kit, and roughly 0.45 to 1 microgram was reverse transcribed with random hexamers. The public sequencing data were trimmed at Q25 with fastp and processed into clonotypes with MiXCR by TCRdb, which kept only in-frame beta chains. Under each unique CDR3 protein, matching rows form one entry showing the most common genes and DNA. Across this sample there are around 56,000 distinct CDR3 sequences, with approximately 90% seen only once. The ten most abundant clones make up 0.2% of the sample. Sequenced sample: CD8+ T cells from PBMCs. Source of these receptors: a human donor in good health.

The gene calls are TRBV6-2 or TRBV6-3 and TRBJ2-7, with D tentatively TRBD2 (5 bases). This CDR3 spans 15 amino acids. V was cut by 2 bases and J by 3 bases, with 14 bases left in between. Per germline, CDR1 MNHEY and CDR2 SVGEGT. The CDR3 nucleotides are TGTGCCAGCAGTTACCCTATGGAGGCAGACTACGAGCAGTACTTC. Translation gives CASSYPMEADYEQYF.

The rearrangement joins TRBV3-1 to TRBJ1-1; D remains unclear. Trimming left V 0 bases short and J 5 bases short, with 7 bases between. CDR1 is LGHDT and CDR2 is YNNKEL in the germline V gene (reference sequence). This CDR3 is 13 amino acids long. The CDR3 protein is CASSQDGETEAFF. The CDR3 region has the DNA TGTGCCAGCAGCCAAGATGGGGAAACTGAAGCTTTCTTT.

This clonotype was counted a single time. The chain links TRBV27 to TRBJ1-4, with no clear D. This CDR3 has 12 residues. Germline CDR1 and CDR2: MNHEY and SMNVEV (reference sequence). The V end was cut by 0 bases, the J end by 11 bases, with 7 bases between. CDR3 protein: CASSLSSGKLFF. Here the CDR3 DNA reads TGTGCCAGCAGTTTATCGAGCGGGAAACTGTTTTTT.

The V call is TRBV29-1, the J call TRBJ2-7; TRBD1 aligns across 8 bases. Per the germline V gene, CDR1 is SQVTM and CDR2 is ANQGSEA. This CDR3 contains 16 residues. J lost 0 bases, V lost 0 bases, and 7 bases had no gene match. CDR3 region: CSVEDRGTGVSYEQYF. Written as DNA, the CDR3 is TGCAGCGTTGAAGATCGAGGGACAGGCGTCTCCTACGAGCAGTACTTC.

This clonotype is a singleton in its sample. The J gene is TRBJ2-7, the V gene TRBV27; 7 bases match TRBD1. Trimming cost V 8 bases and J 4 bases; bases outside gene matches: 14. Looked up from germline, CDR1 is MNHEY and CDR2 is SMNVEV (reference sequence). The CDR3 spans 15 residues. The CDR3 here is CASSEGGTGEYEQYF. Written as DNA, the CDR3 is TGTGCCAGCTCCGAAGGGGGAACAGGGGAGTACGAGCAGTACTTC.

This chain connects TRBV30 to TRBJ1-2, with D hard to call. The V gene's germline CDR1 is GTSNPN and CDR2 SVGIG (reference sequence). V lost 3 bases to trimming and J lost 2 bases, with 7 bases between them. CDR3 length: 12 residues. The CDR3 loop reads CAWRTPNYGYTF. The CDR3, as DNA: TGTGCCTGGAGGACACCCAACTATGGCTACACCTTC.

This chain connects TRBV27 to TRBJ1-1; perhaps TRBD1 as D (5 bases). Trimming cost V 0 bases and J 3 bases, with 20 bases left between them. The CDR3 extends over 18 amino acids. Germline V gene sequence: CDR1 MNHEY, CDR2 SMNVEV (reference sequence). The DNA of the CDR3 is TGTGCCAGCAGTTTATCGGGGACGGGAGTAACGGAGGACACTGAAGCTTTCTTT. Protein product: CASSLSGTGVTEDTEAFF.

The chain links TRBV4-1 to TRBJ2-7; 8 bases are shared with TRBD2. V was pared by 3 bases and J by 7 bases, with 11 bases of the junction left unmatched. The CDR3 sequence is 15 residues long. The V gene's germline CDR1 is MGHRA and CDR2 YSYEKL. The CDR3 loop reads CASSQGPGLDGEQYF. The CDR3 DNA sequence: TGCGCCAGCAGCCAGGGACCGGGACTAGATGGTGAGCAGTACTTC.